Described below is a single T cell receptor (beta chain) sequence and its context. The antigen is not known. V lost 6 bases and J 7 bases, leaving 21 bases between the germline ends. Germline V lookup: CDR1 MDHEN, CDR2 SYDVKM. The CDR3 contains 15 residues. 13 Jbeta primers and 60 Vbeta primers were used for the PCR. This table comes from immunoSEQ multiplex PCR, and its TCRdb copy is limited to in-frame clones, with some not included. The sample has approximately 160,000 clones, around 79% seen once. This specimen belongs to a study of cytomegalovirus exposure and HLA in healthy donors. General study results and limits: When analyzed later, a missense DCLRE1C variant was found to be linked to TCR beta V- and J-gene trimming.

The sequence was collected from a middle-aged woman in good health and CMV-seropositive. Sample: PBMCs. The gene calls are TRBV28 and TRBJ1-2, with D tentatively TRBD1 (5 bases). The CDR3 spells CASRGSRRGFLGYTF. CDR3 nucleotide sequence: TGTGCCAGCAGGGGGTCGAGAAGGGGCTTTCTTGGCTACACCTTC.